This paragraph reports one T cell receptor (beta chain). Its cognate antigen is unknown. The sample holds other DNA sequences that translate to the same CDR3. Germline loops: CDR1 LNHDA, CDR2 SQIVND (reference sequence). The ends were cut back, 3 bases at V and 7 bases at J, with 13 bases in the middle. The length of the CDR3 is 13 residues. Sequencing used immunoSEQ multiplex PCR; TCRdb keeps in-frame clones, though not all of them. The sample has roughly 130,000 clones, 93% seen once. The source of the sample is a study of OX40 agonist ivuxolimab in advanced cancers. Turning to the study itself: The patients' treatment was ivuxolimab, an agonistic anti-OX40 (CD134) antibody. Among those enrolled, mean age was 60 years (range roughly 20 to 80) and 75% to 90% were male.

Whole-study results and caveats: Partial responders at 0.1-3.0 mg/kg had among the lowest clonal expansion.

This sequence was found in an adult with an advanced solid tumor such as melanoma, head and neck, liver or kidney cancer. The chain is built from TRBV19 and TRBJ2-7; TRBD1 is a possible D gene (6 bases). The source was CD4+ or CD8+ T cells sorted from blood, collected in a trial of the OX40 agonist ivuxolimab. As DNA, the CDR3 is TGTGCCAGTAGTATGGGGTGGGGGCTGGAGCAGTACTTC. Protein product: CASSMGWGLEQYF.